This TCR beta chain stems from a study of neoadjuvant anti-PD-1 for oral cavity cancer. Broader study findings: Each response group had just a few patients in TCR analyses. Larger post-treatment preexisting tumor clones tracked with greater tumor shrinkage. Treg/Th17 ratio rose with pretreatment blood and fell with post-treatment tumor TCRbeta clonality.

This clone was picked up a small number of times. The antigen remains unidentified. Two replicates per tumor sample, mostly from 4.8 ug of genomic DNA. Here immunoSEQ multiplex PCR was the method, and the copy in TCRdb shows in-frame clones only, minus some. This sample has approximately 4,500 clones, with roughly 64% found just once. The source material was tumor tissue, sampled before nivolumab (anti-PD-1) treatment. This receptor was taken from a person aged 35-79 years with oral cavity squamous cell carcinoma.

CDR3 DNA sequence: TGCGCCAGCAGCTTAGATTTAAACACCGGGGAGCTGTTTTTT. This encodes CASSLDLNTGELFF. J is TRBJ2-2 and V is TRBV5-1; D not resolved. CDR3 length: 14 residues. V lost 2 bases, J lost 2 bases, and 7 bases lay in between. Looked up from germline, CDR1 is SGHRS and CDR2 is YFSETQ.